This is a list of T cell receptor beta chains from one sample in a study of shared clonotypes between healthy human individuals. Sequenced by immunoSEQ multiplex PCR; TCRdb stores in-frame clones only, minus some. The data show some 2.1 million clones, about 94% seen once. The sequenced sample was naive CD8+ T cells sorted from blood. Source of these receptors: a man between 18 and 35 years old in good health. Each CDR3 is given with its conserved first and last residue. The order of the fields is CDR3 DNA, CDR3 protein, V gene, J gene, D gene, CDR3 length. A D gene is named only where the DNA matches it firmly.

CDR3 DNA: TGTGCCAGCAGTCCGTTATCAGGGAGCTCTGGAAACACCATATATTTT
CDR3 protein: CASSPLSGSSGNTIYF
V gene: TRBV28
J gene: TRBJ1-3
D gene: -
CDR3 length: 16

CDR3 DNA: TGTGCCAGCAGCAAAGACGGGGCCAGGGGGCGCTTAACTAATGAAAAACTGTTTTTT
CDR3 protein: CASSKDGARGRLTNEKLFF
V gene: TRBV21-1
J gene: TRBJ1-4
D gene: -
CDR3 length: 19

CDR3 DNA: TGTGCCAGCAGTTTATCGACCGGACTAGCTGGAGATACGCAGTATTTT
CDR3 protein: CASSLSTGLAGDTQYF
V gene: TRBV28
J gene: TRBJ2-3
D gene: TRBD2
CDR3 length: 16

CDR3 DNA: TGTGCCAGCAGCGTAGGTCAAGGTCCTAATGAAAAACTGTTTTTT
CDR3 protein: CASSVGQGPNEKLFF
V gene: TRBV9
J gene: TRBJ1-4
D gene: -
CDR3 length: 15

CDR3 DNA: TGTGCCAGCAGCTTGCCTAGCGGGGGGATGGAAGCGTACGAGCAGTACTTC
CDR3 protein: CASSLPSGGMEAYEQYF
V gene: TRBV11-2
J gene: TRBJ2-7
D gene: TRBD2
CDR3 length: 17

CDR3 DNA: TGTGCCAGCAGTGAATCGCTGGTAATCGGGGGAGATGGCTACACCTTC
CDR3 protein: CASSESLVIGGDGYTF
V gene: TRBV6-1
J gene: TRBJ1-2
D gene: -
CDR3 length: 16

CDR3 DNA: TGTGCCAGCAGCTTAGACAGGCTGGAACAGTACTTC
CDR3 protein: CASSLDRLEQYF
V gene: TRBV5-4
J gene: TRBJ2-4
D gene: -
CDR3 length: 12

CDR3 DNA: TGTGCCAGCAGTGTACCTAGCGGGAGGGCCCTGAGCTCCTACAATGAGCAGTTCTTC
CDR3 protein: CASSVPSGRALSSYNEQFF
V gene: TRBV6-1
J gene: TRBJ2-1
D gene: TRBD2
CDR3 length: 19

CDR3 DNA: TGCAGCGTGGAAGGTGGTGGGACCTCAATAGATACGCAGTATTTT
CDR3 protein: CSVEGGGTSIDTQYF
V gene: TRBV29-1
J gene: TRBJ2-3
D gene: -
CDR3 length: 15

CDR3 DNA: TGTGCCAGCAGCTTGGGGCTGGGCTACGAGCAGTACTTC
CDR3 protein: CASSLGLGYEQYF
V gene: TRBV5-6
J gene: TRBJ2-7
D gene: -
CDR3 length: 13

CDR3 DNA: TGTGCCAGCAGACCCAGGACAGGGTCTGCTGAAAAACTGTTTTTT
CDR3 protein: CASRPRTGSAEKLFF
V gene: TRBV6-1
J gene: TRBJ1-4
D gene: TRBD1
CDR3 length: 15

CDR3 DNA: TGTGCCCACTCTCCCACAGGGGGATTAGATACGCAGTATTTT
CDR3 protein: CAHSPTGGLDTQYF
V gene: TRBV7-2
J gene: TRBJ2-3
D gene: TRBD1
CDR3 length: 14

CDR3 DNA: TGTGCCAGCAGCTCCGGGATCGTAGAGACCCAGTACTTC
CDR3 protein: CASSSGIVETQYF
V gene: TRBV7-9
J gene: TRBJ2-5
D gene: -
CDR3 length: 13

CDR3 DNA: TGTGCCAGCAGCTTAACAGGGGGCCTTTACGAGCAGTACTTC
CDR3 protein: CASSLTGGLYEQYF
V gene: TRBV13
J gene: TRBJ2-7
D gene: TRBD1
CDR3 length: 14

CDR3 DNA: TGCGCCAGCAGCTTGGAGCCAGGGAGTGGGTATGGCTACACCTTC
CDR3 protein: CASSLEPGSGYGYTF
V gene: TRBV5-1
J gene: TRBJ1-2
D gene: -
CDR3 length: 15

CDR3 DNA: TGTGCCAGCAGTTTATTGCAGGGGACAGGGGCGGGCGAGCAGTACTTC
CDR3 protein: CASSLLQGTGAGEQYF
V gene: TRBV27
J gene: TRBJ2-7
D gene: TRBD1
CDR3 length: 16

CDR3 DNA: TGTGCCAGCAGCGTAGTCTCCGGGCTGAGCACAGATACGCAGTATTTT
CDR3 protein: CASSVVSGLSTDTQYF
V gene: TRBV9
J gene: TRBJ2-3
D gene: -
CDR3 length: 16

CDR3 DNA: TGTGCCAGCAGTGAAAGCAGGGGTGGTTACGAGCAGTACTTC
CDR3 protein: CASSESRGGYEQYF
V gene: TRBV6-1
J gene: TRBJ2-7
D gene: -
CDR3 length: 14

CDR3 DNA: TGCAGCGTTGACTATGGGGTGCGCGGCGAGCAGTACTTC
CDR3 protein: CSVDYGVRGEQYF
V gene: TRBV29-1
J gene: TRBJ2-7
D gene: -
CDR3 length: 13

CDR3 DNA: TGTGCCAGCAGCTTTCCGGGACTAGCGGGATTCGGGGAGCTGTTTTTT
CDR3 protein: CASSFPGLAGFGELFF
V gene: TRBV11-2
J gene: TRBJ2-2
D gene: TRBD2
CDR3 length: 16

CDR3 DNA: TGTGCCAGCAGCGCCCCACATAACACAGATACGCAGTATTTT
CDR3 protein: CASSAPHNTDTQYF
V gene: TRBV9
J gene: TRBJ2-3
D gene: -
CDR3 length: 14

CDR3 DNA: TGTGCCAGCAGTTTACTGCAGGGGGCGAACACTGAAGCTTTCTTT
CDR3 protein: CASSLLQGANTEAFF
V gene: TRBV28
J gene: TRBJ1-1
D gene: TRBD1
CDR3 length: 15

CDR3 DNA: TGTGCCTGGAGTGCTGGAGCAACAGGGGTCGGAAACACCATATATTTT
CDR3 protein: CAWSAGATGVGNTIYF
V gene: TRBV30
J gene: TRBJ1-3
D gene: TRBD1
CDR3 length: 16

CDR3 DNA: TGTGCCAGCAGCCCCGGGACAGGGTTTTACAATGAGCAGTTCTTC
CDR3 protein: CASSPGTGFYNEQFF
V gene: TRBV7-3
J gene: TRBJ2-1
D gene: TRBD1
CDR3 length: 15

CDR3 DNA: TGCGCCAGCAGTCGGACAGGGGGCAACTATGGCTACACCTTC
CDR3 protein: CASSRTGGNYGYTF
V gene: TRBV4-1
J gene: TRBJ1-2
D gene: TRBD1
CDR3 length: 14

CDR3 DNA: TGTGCCAGCAGCTCTAGCGGGGCACCCTACGAGCAGTACTTC
CDR3 protein: CASSSSGAPYEQYF
V gene: TRBV7-9
J gene: TRBJ2-7
D gene: TRBD2
CDR3 length: 14

CDR3 DNA: TGCGCCAGCAGCCAGACAGGACAGGCCGACTATGGCTACACCTTC
CDR3 protein: CASSQTGQADYGYTF
V gene: TRBV4-3
J gene: TRBJ1-2
D gene: TRBD1
CDR3 length: 15

CDR3 DNA: TGTGCAAGTCGCTTAGCGCGGGGGACAGGGGCTCTTTGGAATCAGCCCCAGCATTTT
CDR3 protein: CASRLARGTGALWNQPQHF
V gene: TRBV12-2
J gene: TRBJ1-5
D gene: -
CDR3 length: 19

CDR3 DNA: TGTGCCAGCACCGCAAGTAGGGGGGCCAACGTCCTGACTTTC
CDR3 protein: CASTASRGANVLTF
V gene: TRBV6-5
J gene: TRBJ2-6
D gene: -
CDR3 length: 14

CDR3 DNA: TGTGCCAGCAGCTTAGAAGTAGAGCAAGAGACCCAGTACTTC
CDR3 protein: CASSLEVEQETQYF
V gene: TRBV7-9
J gene: TRBJ2-5
D gene: -
CDR3 length: 14

CDR3 DNA: TGTGCCAGCAGCCTTACATCGAACACTGAAGCTTTCTTT
CDR3 protein: CASSLTSNTEAFF
V gene: TRBV7-9
J gene: TRBJ1-1
D gene: -
CDR3 length: 13

CDR3 DNA: TGTGCCAGCAGCTCGACTAGCGGGTCATTGTATACGCAGTATTTT
CDR3 protein: CASSSTSGSLYTQYF
V gene: TRBV27
J gene: TRBJ2-3
D gene: TRBD2
CDR3 length: 15